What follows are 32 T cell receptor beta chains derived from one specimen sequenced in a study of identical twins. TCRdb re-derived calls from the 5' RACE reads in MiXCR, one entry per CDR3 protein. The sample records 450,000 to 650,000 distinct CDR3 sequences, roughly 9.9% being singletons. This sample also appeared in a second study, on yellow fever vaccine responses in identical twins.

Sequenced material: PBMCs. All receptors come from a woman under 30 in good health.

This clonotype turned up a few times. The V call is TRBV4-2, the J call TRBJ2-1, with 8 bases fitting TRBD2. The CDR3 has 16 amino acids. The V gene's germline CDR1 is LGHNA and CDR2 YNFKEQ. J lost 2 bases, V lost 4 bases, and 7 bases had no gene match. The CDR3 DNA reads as TGTGCCAGCAGCCCGCAGCGGGAGTGGACCTACAATGAGCAGTTCTTC. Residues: CASSPQREWTYNEQFF.

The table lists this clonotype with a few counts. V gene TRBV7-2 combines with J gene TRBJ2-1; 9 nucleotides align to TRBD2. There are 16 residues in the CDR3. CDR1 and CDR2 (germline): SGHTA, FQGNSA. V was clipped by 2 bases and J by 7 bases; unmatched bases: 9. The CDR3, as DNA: TGTGCCAGCAGCTTACGGAGCGGGGGGCCTGCTAATGAGCAGTTCTTC. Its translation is CASSLRSGGPANEQFF. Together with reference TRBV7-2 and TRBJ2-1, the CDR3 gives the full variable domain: GAGVSQSPSNKVTEKGKDVELRCDPISGHTALYWYRQSLGQGLEFLIYFQGNSAPDKSGLPSDRFSAERTGGSVSTLTIQRTQQEDSAVYLCASSLRSGGPANEQFFGPGTRLTVL.

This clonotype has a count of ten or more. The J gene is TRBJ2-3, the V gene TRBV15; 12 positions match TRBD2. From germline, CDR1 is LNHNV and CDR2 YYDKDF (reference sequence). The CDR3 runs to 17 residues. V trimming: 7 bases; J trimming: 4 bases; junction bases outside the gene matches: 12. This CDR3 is CATNERKLAGGPDTQYF. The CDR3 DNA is TGTGCCACCAATGAGAGGAAACTAGCGGGGGGTCCAGATACGCAGTATTTT.

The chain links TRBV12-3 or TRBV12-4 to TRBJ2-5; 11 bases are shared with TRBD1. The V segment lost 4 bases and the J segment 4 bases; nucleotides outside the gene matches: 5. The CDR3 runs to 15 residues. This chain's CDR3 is CASSSGTGGGETQYF. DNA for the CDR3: TGTGCCAGCAGTTCCGGGACAGGGGGTGGAGAGACCCAGTACTTC.

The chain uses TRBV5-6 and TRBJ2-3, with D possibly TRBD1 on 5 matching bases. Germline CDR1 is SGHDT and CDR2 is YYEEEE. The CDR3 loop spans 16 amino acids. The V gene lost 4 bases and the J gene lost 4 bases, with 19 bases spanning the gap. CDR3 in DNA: TGTGCCAGCAGCACCCCGGACACCGCCAGACCAGATACGCAGTATTTT. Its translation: CASSTPDTARPDTQYF.

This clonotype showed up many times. The CDR3 DNA reads TGTGCCAGCAGCTGGGGGCCGGGACTAGCGGGGGGGTTCGATACGCAGTATTTT. Amino acid sequence: CASSWGPGLAGGFDTQYF. J is TRBJ2-3 and V is TRBV11-2; 16 nucleotides match TRBD2. The trim removed 4 bases at V and 6 bases at J, leaving 10 bases unmatched. Germline lookup yields CDR1 SGHAT and CDR2 FQNNGV. This CDR3 contains 18 residues.

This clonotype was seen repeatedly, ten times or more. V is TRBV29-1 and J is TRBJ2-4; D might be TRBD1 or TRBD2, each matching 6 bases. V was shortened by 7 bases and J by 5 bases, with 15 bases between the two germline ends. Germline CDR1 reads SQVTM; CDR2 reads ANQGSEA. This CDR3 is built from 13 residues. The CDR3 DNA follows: TGCAGCGGTCAAGGGGGGAAGGAAAACATTCAGTACTTC. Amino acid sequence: CSGQGGKENIQYF.

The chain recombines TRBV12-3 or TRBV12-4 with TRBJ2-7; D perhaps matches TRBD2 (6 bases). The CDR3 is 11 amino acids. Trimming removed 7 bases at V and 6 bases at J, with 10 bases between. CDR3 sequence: CASTLGGEQYF. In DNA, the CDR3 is TGTGCCAGCACACTCGGGGGCGAGCAGTACTTC.

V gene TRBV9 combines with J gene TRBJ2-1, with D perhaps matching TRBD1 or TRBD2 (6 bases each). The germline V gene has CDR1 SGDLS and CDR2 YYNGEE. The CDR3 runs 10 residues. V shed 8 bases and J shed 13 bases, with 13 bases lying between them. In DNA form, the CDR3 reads TGTGCCAGTGGGGGGCGAACACAGTTCTTC. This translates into CASGGRTQFF.

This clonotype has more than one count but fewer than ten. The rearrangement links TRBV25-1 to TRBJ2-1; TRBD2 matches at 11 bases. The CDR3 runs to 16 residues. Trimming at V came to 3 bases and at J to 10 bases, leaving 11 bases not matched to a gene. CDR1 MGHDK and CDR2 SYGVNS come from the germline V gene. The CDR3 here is CASSESGTSGVGEQFF. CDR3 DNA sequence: TGTGCCAGCAGTGAGTCCGGGACTAGCGGCGTGGGGGAGCAGTTCTTC.

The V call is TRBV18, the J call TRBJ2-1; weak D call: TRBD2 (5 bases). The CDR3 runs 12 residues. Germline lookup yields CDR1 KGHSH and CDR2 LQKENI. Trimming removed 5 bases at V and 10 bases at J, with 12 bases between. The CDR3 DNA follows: TGTGCCAGCTCATTGTGGGAGACGGAGCAGTTCTTC. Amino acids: CASSLWETEQFF.

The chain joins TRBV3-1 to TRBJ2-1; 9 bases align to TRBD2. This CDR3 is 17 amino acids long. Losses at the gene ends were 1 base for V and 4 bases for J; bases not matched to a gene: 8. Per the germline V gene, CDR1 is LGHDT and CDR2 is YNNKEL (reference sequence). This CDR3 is CASSQADRLAGYNEQFF. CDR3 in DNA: TGTGCCAGCAGCCAAGCGGATCGGCTAGCGGGGTACAATGAGCAGTTCTTC.

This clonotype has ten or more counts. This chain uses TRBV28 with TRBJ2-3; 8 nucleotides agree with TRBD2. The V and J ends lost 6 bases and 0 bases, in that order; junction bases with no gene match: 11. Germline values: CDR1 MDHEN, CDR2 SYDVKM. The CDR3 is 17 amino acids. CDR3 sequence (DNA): TGTGCCAGCAGGAAAGCGGGAGATGTGGGTAGCACAGATACGCAGTATTTT. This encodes CASRKAGDVGSTDTQYF.

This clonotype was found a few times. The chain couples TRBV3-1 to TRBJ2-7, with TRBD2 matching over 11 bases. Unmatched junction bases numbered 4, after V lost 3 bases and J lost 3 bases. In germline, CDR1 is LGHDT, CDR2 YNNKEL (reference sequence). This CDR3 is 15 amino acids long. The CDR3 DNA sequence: TGTGCCAGCAGCCAGCCGACTAGCGGGGACTACGAGCAGTACTTC. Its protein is CASSQPTSGDYEQYF.

CDR3 region: CSVEGSEGGNLGGYEQYF. The CDR3 DNA is TGCAGCGTTGAAGGTAGTGAGGGGGGTAATCTAGGAGGCTACGAGCAGTACTTC. The V call is TRBV29-1, the J call TRBJ2-7; D could derive from TRBD1 or TRBD2 (6 bases each). The CDR3 sequence is 18 residues long. V was trimmed by 1 base and J by 3 bases, leaving 25 bases between them. Germline-derived CDR1 and CDR2 are SQVTM and ANQGSEA.

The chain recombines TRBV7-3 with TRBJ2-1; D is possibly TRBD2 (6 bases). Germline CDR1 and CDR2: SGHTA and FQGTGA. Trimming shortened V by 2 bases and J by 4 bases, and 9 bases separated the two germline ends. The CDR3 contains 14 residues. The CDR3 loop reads CASSLFSGYNEQFF. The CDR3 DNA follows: TGTGCCAGCAGCTTATTTAGCGGATACAATGAGCAGTTCTTC.

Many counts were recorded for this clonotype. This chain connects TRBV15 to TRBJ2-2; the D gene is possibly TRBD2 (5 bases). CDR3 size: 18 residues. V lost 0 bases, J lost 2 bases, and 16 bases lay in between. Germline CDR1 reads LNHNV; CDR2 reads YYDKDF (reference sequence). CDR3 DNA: TGTGCCACCAGCAGAGATCTAGCCCTCTTATTAAACACCGGGGAGCTGTTTTTT. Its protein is CATSRDLALLLNTGELFF.

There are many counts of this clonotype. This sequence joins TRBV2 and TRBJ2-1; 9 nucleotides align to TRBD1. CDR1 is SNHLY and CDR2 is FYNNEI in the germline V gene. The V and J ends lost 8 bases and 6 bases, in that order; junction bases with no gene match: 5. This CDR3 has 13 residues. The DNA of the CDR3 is TGTGCCAGCGTTCGGGACAGGGCCAATGAGCAGTTCTTC. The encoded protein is CASVRDRANEQFF.

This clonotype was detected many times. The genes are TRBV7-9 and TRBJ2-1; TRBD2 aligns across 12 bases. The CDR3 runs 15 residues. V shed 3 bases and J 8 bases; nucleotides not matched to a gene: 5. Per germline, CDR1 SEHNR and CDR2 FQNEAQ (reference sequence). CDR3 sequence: CASSLMTSGSDEQFF. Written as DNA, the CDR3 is TGTGCCAGCAGCTTGATGACTAGCGGGAGCGATGAGCAGTTCTTC.

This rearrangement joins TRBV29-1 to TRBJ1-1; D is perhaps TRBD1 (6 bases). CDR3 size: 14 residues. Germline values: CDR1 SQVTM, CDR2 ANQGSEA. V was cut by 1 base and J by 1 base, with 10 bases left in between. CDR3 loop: CSVEGGQRNTEAFF. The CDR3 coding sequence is TGCAGCGTTGAAGGTGGACAGCGGAACACTGAAGCTTTCTTT. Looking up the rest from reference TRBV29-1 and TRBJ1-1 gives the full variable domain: SAVISQKPSRDICQRGTSLTIQCQVDSQVTMMFWYRQQPGQSLTLIATANQGSEATYESGFVIDKFPISRPNLTFSTLTVSNMSPEDSSIYLCSVEGGQRNTEAFFGQGTRLTVV.

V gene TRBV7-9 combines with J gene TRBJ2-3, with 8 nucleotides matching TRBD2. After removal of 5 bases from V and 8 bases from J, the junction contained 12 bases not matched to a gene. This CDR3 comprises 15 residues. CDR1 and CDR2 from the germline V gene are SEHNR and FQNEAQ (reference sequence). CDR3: CASSPGTRPTGTQYF. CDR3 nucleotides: TGTGCCAGCAGCCCCGGGACTAGACCCACCGGTACGCAGTATTTT.

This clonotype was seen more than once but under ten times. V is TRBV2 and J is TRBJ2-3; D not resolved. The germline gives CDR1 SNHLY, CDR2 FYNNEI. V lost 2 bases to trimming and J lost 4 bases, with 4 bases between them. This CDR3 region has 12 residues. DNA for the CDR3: TGTGCCAGCAGTGAAATCCCAGATACGCAGTATTTT. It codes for CASSEIPDTQYF.

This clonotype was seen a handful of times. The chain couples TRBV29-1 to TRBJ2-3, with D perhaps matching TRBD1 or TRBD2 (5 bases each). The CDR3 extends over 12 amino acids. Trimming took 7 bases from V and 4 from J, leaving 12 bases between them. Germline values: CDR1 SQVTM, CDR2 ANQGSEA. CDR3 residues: CSEGTSPDTQYF. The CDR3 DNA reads TGCAGCGAAGGGACCTCCCCAGATACGCAGTATTTT.

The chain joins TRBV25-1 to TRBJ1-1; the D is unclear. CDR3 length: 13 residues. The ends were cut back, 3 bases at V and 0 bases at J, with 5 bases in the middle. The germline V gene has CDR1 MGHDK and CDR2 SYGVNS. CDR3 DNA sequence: TGTGCCAGCAGTGAGGGGATGAACACTGAAGCTTTCTTT. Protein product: CASSEGMNTEAFF.

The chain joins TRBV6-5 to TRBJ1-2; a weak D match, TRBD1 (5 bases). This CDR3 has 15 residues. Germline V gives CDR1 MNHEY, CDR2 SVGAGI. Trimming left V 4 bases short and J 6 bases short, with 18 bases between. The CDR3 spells CASSLTLGPGHGYTF. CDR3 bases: TGTGCCAGCAGTTTAACGCTCGGACCAGGGCATGGCTACACCTTC.

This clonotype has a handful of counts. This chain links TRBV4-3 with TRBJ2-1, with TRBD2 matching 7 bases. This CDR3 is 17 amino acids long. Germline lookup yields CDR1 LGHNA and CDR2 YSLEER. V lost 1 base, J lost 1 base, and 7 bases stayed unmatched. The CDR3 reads CASSQGLAGESYNEQFF. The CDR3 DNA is TGCGCCAGCAGCCAAGGGTTGGCGGGAGAATCCTACAATGAGCAGTTCTTC.

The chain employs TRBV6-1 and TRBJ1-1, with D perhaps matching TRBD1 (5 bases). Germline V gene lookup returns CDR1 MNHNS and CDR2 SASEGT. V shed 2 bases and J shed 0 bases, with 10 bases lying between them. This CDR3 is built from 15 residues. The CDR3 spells CASSESGRMNTEAFF. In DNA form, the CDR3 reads TGTGCCAGCAGTGAATCGGGACGGATGAACACTGAAGCTTTCTTT.

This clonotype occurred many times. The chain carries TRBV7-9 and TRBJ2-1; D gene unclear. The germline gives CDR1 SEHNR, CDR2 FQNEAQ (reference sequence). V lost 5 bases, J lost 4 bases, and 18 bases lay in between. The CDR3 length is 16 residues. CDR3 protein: CASSLQPQTLYNEQFF. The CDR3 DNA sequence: TGTGCCAGCAGCCTCCAGCCCCAGACCCTATACAATGAGCAGTTCTTC.

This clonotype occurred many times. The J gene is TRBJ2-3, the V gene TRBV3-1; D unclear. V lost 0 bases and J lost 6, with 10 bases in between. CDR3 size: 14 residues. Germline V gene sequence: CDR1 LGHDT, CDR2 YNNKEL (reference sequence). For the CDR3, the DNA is TGTGCCAGCAGCCAAGAACCCCTCGGGGATACGCAGTATTTT. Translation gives CASSQEPLGDTQYF.

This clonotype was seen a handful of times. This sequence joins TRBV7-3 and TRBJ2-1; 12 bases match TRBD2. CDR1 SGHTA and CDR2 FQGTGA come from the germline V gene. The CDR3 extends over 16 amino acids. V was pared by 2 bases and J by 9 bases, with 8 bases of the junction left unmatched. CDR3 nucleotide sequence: TGTGCCAGCAGCTTAGCTTCTAGCGGGGGGGATGTTGAGCAGTTCTTC. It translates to CASSLASSGGDVEQFF.

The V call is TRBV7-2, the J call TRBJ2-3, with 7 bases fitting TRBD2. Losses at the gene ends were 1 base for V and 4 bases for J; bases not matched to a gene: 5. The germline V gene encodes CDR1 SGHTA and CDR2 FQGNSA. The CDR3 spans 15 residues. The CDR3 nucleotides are TGTGCCAGCAGCTTAGTTTGGGGGGGGGCAGATACGCAGTATTTT. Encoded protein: CASSLVWGGADTQYF. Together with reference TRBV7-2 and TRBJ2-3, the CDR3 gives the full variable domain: GAGVSQSPSNKVTEKGKDVELRCDPISGHTALYWYRQSLGQGLEFLIYFQGNSAPDKSGLPSDRFSAERTGGSVSTLTIQRTQQEDSAVYLCASSLVWGGADTQYFGPGTRLTVL.

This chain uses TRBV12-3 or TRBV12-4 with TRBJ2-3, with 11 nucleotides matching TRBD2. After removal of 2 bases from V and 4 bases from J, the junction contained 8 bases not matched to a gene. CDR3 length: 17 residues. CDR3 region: CASSLFSGGAFADTQYF. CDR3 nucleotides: TGTGCCAGCAGTTTATTTAGCGGGGGGGCCTTTGCAGATACGCAGTATTTT.